This T cell receptor (beta chain) was sequenced for a study of identical twins. The study's findings and limits: Memory repertoires showed no such pattern, whereas abundant cord blood beta clonotypes carried fewer insertions. There was more out-of-frame TCR alpha sharing in monozygotic twins than models estimated. Twins' excess sharing was less marked for out-of-frame beta sequences. Analyses based on zero insertions could be partly confounded by invariant MAIT and iNKT cells.

J lost 6 bases, V lost 2 bases, and 6 bases had no gene match. The CDR3 runs 15 residues. Looked up from germline, CDR1 is SGHRS and CDR2 is YFSETQ. The sample holds many counts of this clonotype. As yet, its antigen is unknown. A single record per CDR3 protein comes from TCRdb applying MiXCR to the 5' RACE reads. The sample has hundreds of thousands of distinct CDR3 sequences, around 8.8% seen once. The same sample was also studied in work on yellow fever vaccine responses in identical twins.

The receptor was isolated from a woman between 18 and 30 years old in good health. The specimen was memory (CD45RO+) T cells sorted from blood. J is TRBJ2-1 and V is TRBV5-1, with TRBD2 matching over 9 bases. The CDR3 protein is CASSFPGGRANEQFF. CDR3 nucleotide sequence: TGCGCCAGCAGCTTCCCTGGCGGGAGGGCCAATGAGCAGTTCTTC.